A single sample is the source of the 6 T cell receptor beta chains below, sequenced in a study of blood T cell repertoires in COVID-19. The assay was immunoSEQ multiplex PCR, and TCRdb's table has in-frame clones only and misses some. Of roughly 300,000 clones listed, about 89% are singletons. Material for sequencing was peripheral blood. The receptors shown here come from a woman aged 25 to 39 with COVID-19, enrolled during active disease.

This sequence joins TRBV7-2 and TRBJ2-6; 12 bases are a match to TRBD1. The CDR3 length is 18 residues. V trimming: 4 bases; J trimming: 2 bases; junction bases outside the gene matches: 6. Germline V gene lookup returns CDR1 SGHTA and CDR2 FQGNSA. Here the CDR3 DNA reads TGTGCCAGCAGCTCCACCGGGACAGGGGGCGCTGGGGCCAACGTCCTGACTTTC. Amino acid sequence: CASSSTGTGGAGANVLTF.

The chain carries TRBV19 and TRBJ1-5; 8 bases map to TRBD1. The V and J ends lost 3 bases and 4 bases, in that order; junction bases with no gene match: 11. Germline V gene data show CDR1 as LNHDA and CDR2 as SQIVND (reference sequence). This CDR3 region has 17 residues. The CDR3 nucleotides are TGTGCCAGTAGTATCCCCGTTCGACAGGGGCTGAATCAGCCCCAGCATTTT. It translates to CASSIPVRQGLNQPQHF.

In its sample, this clone was seen once. V and J are TRBV9 and TRBJ1-4; no clear D gene. The CDR3 runs to 15 residues. From germline, CDR1 is SGDLS and CDR2 YYNGEE. The V gene lost 2 bases and the J gene lost 2 bases, with 10 bases spanning the gap. CDR3 amino acids: CASSVGEGTNEKLFF. CDR3 DNA: TGTGCCAGCAGCGTCGGGGAGGGCACTAATGAAAAACTGTTTTTT.

The V call is TRBV5-5, the J call TRBJ1-4, with 9 nucleotides matching TRBD1. V was clipped by 5 bases and J by 4 bases; unmatched bases: 6. The CDR3 loop spans 15 amino acids. Germline lookup yields CDR1 SGHKS and CDR2 YYEKEE (reference sequence). CDR3 DNA sequence: TGTGCCAGCAGAGAAACAGGGGGCAATAATGAAAAACTGTTTTTT. Amino acid sequence: CASRETGGNNEKLFF.

CDR3 coding DNA: TGTGCCAGTAGAACAGGGGGTGCGACTGAAGCTTTCTTT. It is translated as CASRTGGATEAFF. The chain recombines TRBV19 with TRBJ1-1; 8 nucleotides line up with TRBD1. V dropped 6 bases and J dropped 5; count of bases not matched to a gene: 5. Germline V gene data show CDR1 as LNHDA and CDR2 as SQIVND (reference sequence). The CDR3 contains 13 residues.

The V and J genes are TRBV2 and TRBJ1-1; TRBD1 might be the D (6 bases). Trimming cost V 4 bases and J 1 base, with 13 bases left between them. Germline loops: CDR1 SNHLY, CDR2 FYNNEI. This CDR3 has 15 amino acids. The CDR3 sequence is CASSAGGQTNTEAFF. The CDR3 DNA sequence: TGTGCCAGCAGTGCCGGTGGACAGACGAACACTGAAGCTTTCTTT.